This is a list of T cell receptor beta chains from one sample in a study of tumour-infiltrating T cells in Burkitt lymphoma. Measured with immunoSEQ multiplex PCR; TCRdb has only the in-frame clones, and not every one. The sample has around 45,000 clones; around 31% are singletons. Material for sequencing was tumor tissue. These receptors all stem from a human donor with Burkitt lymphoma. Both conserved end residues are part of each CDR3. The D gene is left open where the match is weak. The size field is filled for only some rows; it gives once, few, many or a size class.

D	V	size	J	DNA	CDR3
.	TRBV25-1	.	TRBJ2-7	TGTGCCAGCAGTGAATTCGGATGGGGCTACGAGCAGTACTTC	CASSEFGWGYEQYF
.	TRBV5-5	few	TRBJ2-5	TGTGCCAGCAGCAAAACCGGGACACTTCAAGAGACCCAGTACTTC	CASSKTGTLQETQYF
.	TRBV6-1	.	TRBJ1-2	TGTGCCAGCAGTGATTTCCCCGGCCGAAGCTACACCTTC	CASSDFPGRSYTF
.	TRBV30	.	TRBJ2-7	TGTGCCTGGGGGCCAAGCTCCTACGAGCAGTACTTC	CAWGPSSYEQYF
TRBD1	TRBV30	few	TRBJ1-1	TGTGCCTGGAGTGTGGGAGACAGGGGGCCGGTGTACACTGAAGCTTTCTTT	CAWSVGDRGPVYTEAFF
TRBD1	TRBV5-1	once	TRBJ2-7	TGCGCCAGCAGCAATAAGGACAGGGGCGGGTACGAGCAGTACTTC	CASSNKDRGGYEQYF
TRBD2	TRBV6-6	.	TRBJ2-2	TGTGCCAGCAGTGCCACTAGCGGGGGCGGCGGGGAGCTGTTTTTT	CASSATSGGGGELFF
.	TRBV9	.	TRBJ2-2	TGTGCCAGCACCCTAGGGGGGACCCGCTCCCACACCGGGGAGCTGTTTTTT	CASTLGGTRSHTGELFF
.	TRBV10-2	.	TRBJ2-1	TGCGCCAGTTCCAGGGGGGCCTACAATGAGCAGTTCTTC	CASSRGAYNEQFF
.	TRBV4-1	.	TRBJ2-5	TGCGCCAGCACCCCCGGCAAGGGCCGCGAGACCCAGTACTTC	CASTPGKGRETQYF
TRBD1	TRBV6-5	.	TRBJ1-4	TGTGCCAGCAGAGAACCAGGGGGTGAAAAACTGTTTTTT	CASREPGGEKLFF
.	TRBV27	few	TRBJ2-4	TGTGCCAGCAGTTTACGACAGGACCCAAACATTCAGTACTTC	CASSLRQDPNIQYF
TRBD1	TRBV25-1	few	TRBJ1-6	TGTGCCAGCAGGCTTGCAGGGGGGCATAATTCACCCCTCCACTTT	CASRLAGGHNSPLHF
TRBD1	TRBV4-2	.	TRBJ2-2	TGTGCCAGCAGCCAAGGATCAGGGGGCCCAACCGGGGAGCTGTTTTTT	CASSQGSGGPTGELFF
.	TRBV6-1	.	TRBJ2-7	TGTGCCAGCATACTGGCCCTGGGGGTCTCCTACGAGCAGTACTTC	CASILALGVSYEQYF
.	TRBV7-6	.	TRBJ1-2	TGTGCCAGCAGCTTAGTCGCAGGGGATGGCTACACCTTC	CASSLVAGDGYTF
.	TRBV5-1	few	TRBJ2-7	TGCGCCAGCAGCTTGGAAGGGGCGAGCTACGAGCAGTACTTC	CASSLEGASYEQYF
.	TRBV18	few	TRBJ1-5	TGTGCCAGCTCACCACAAACGGGATATCAGCCCCAGCATTTT	CASSPQTGYQPQHF
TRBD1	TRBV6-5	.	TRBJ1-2	TGTGCCAGCAGTTCCCAAGGACAGGAGGGGAACTATGGCTACACCTTC	CASSSQGQEGNYGYTF
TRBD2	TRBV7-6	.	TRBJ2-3	TGTGCCAGCAGTTTAGGCCTAGCGGGGAGCTCAGATACGCAGTATTTT	CASSLGLAGSSDTQYF
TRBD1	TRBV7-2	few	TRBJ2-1	TGTGCCAGCAGCCGAACCGGGACAGGGTCCTACAATGAGCAGTTCTTC	CASSRTGTGSYNEQFF
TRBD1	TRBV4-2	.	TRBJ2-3	TGTGCCAGCAGCCAGAGAGGGGGGGGACAGGGTAACACAGATACGCAGTATTTT	CASSQRGGGQGNTDTQYF
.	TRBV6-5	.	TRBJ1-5	TGTGCCAGCAGTTACTCTGGTCCTGGGCCCCAGCATTTT	CASSYSGPGPQHF
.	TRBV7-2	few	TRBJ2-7	TGTGCCAGCAGCCGAGGGACTGGCTACGAGCAGTACTTC	CASSRGTGYEQYF